The rows below give T cell receptor beta chains drawn from one sample of a study of T cell repertoires in cytomegalovirus infection. TCRdb reprocessed the reads with MiXCR, giving one entry per CDR3 protein. The table lists some 680,000 distinct CDR3 sequences, 35% to 45% of them singletons, with about 2.8% in the top ten. The sample consisted of PBMCs. Receptor source: a human donor in good health (CMV status not recorded). Some clones in this sample may be carry-over from other donors' samples. The CDR3 runs from the conserved cysteine through the conserved F or W. D genes are given only for firm matches. Clone size appears in some rows only: once, few, many, or a class for an expanded clone.

TRBV7-8	many	TRBJ2-2	TRBD1	TGTGCCAGCAGCTCCACCGGGACAGGGGTCACCGGGGAGCTGTTTTTT	CASSSTGTGVTGELFF
TRBV19	NA	TRBJ2-2	NA	TGTGCCAGTAGTATCCAAACCGGGGAGCTGTTTTTT	CASSIQTGELFF
TRBV27	NA	TRBJ2-1	TRBD2	TGTGCCAGCAGCCCAACCCAAGCGGGAGAGGGGAATGAGCAGTTCTTC	CASSPTQAGEGNEQFF
TRBV9	NA	TRBJ2-2	TRBD2	TGTGCCAGCAGCGGCCTAGCGGGGGACCACACCGGGGAGCTGTTTTTT	CASSGLAGDHTGELFF
TRBV28	once	TRBJ1-5	NA	TGTGCCAGCAGTTTCGAGGTAAATCAGCCCCAGCATTTT	CASSFEVNQPQHF
TRBV7-6	few	TRBJ2-1	NA	TGTGCCAGCAGCTTACAGGGGTCCCACTACAATGAGCAGTTCTTC	CASSLQGSHYNEQFF
TRBV20-1	few	TRBJ1-5	NA	TGCAGTGCACCACCGGGACCCGGGGTTGTCGGCAATCAGCCCCAGCATTTT	CSAPPGPGVVGNQPQHF
TRBV6-2/TRBV6-3	few	TRBJ2-2	TRBD2	TGTGCCAGCATCCCTCAGGCGCCGGGACTAGCGGGTTCTACCGGGGAGCTGTTTTTT	CASIPQAPGLAGSTGELFF
TRBV7-8	few	TRBJ1-5	NA	TGTGCCAGCGCCAGGGGCAATCAGCCCCAGCATTTT	CASARGNQPQHF
TRBV5-1	NA	TRBJ1-4	TRBD1	TGCGCCAGCAGCCTCGGGACAGCCGAAAAACTGTTTTTT	CASSLGTAEKLFF
TRBV20-1	NA	TRBJ1-3	NA	TGCAGTGCTGGAAACCGTCCTGGAAACACCATATATTTT	CSAGNRPGNTIYF
TRBV27	NA	TRBJ2-2	TRBD1	TGTGCCAGCACCCAGACAGGGGCCGGGGAGCTGTTTTTT	CASTQTGAGELFF
TRBV28	NA	TRBJ1-5	NA	TGTGCCAGCAGTCCAGTGTTAATACTGGGTCAGCCCCAGCATTTT	CASSPVLILGQPQHF
TRBV20-1	few	TRBJ2-6	NA	TGCAGTGCTAGGGGAGAAAAGGGGGACTCTGGGGCCAACGTCCTGACTTTC	CSARGEKGDSGANVLTF
TRBV15	NA	TRBJ2-6	TRBD1	TGTGCCACCAGCAGAGCGGGACAGGGGGCTTGGGGGGCCAACGTCCTGACTTTC	CATSRAGQGAWGANVLTF
TRBV28	few	TRBJ1-3	NA	TGTGCCAGCAGTTTATCCACTGGAAACACCATATATTTT	CASSLSTGNTIYF
TRBV20-1	few	TRBJ2-3	TRBD2	TGCAGTGCTAGAGATAGGGGACTACTAACAAGGTTT	CSARDRGLLTRF
TRBV7-6	many	TRBJ1-6	NA	TGTGCCAGCAGCTTATCACTCTCCTATAATTCACCCCTCCACTTT	CASSLSLSYNSPLHF
TRBV7-8	few	TRBJ2-2	TRBD2	TGTGCCAGCAGCTCCACTAGCGGGAGGGGCGGCGGGGAGCTGTTTTTT	CASSSTSGRGGGELFF
TRBV2	NA	TRBJ2-1	NA	TGTGCCAGCAGTGAAGGAAGGGGTGGTGAGCAGTTCTTC	CASSEGRGGEQFF
TRBV5-1	NA	TRBJ2-5	TRBD2	TGCGCCAGCGGTAGACTAGCGGGAGCTAGGGAGACCCAGTACTTC	CASGRLAGARETQYF
TRBV20-1	NA	TRBJ2-5	NA	TGCAGTGCTACGTCTAGTCGAGAGACCCAGTACTTC	CSATSSRETQYF
TRBV7-2	many	TRBJ2-3	NA	TGTGCCAGCAGCTTAGTCGGGGGTAGAGCAGATACGCAGTATTTT	CASSLVGGRADTQYF
TRBV5-1	few	TRBJ1-1	NA	TGCGCCAGCAGCTTGCTTGCGGGCCGGAACACTGAAGCTTTCTTT	CASSLLAGRNTEAFF
TRBV6-5	NA	TRBJ1-4	TRBD1	TGTGCCAGCAGTCAGGGGGGGGAAAAACTGTTTTTT	CASSQGGEKLFF
TRBV5-1	NA	TRBJ1-1	TRBD1	TGCGCCAGCAGAACCGGGACAGGTGGACTGGGGACTGAAGCTTTCTTT	CASRTGTGGLGTEAFF
TRBV29-1	NA	TRBJ2-1	TRBD1	TGCAGCGCTGGGACCGACAGGGCCGACAATGAGCAGTTCTTC	CSAGTDRADNEQFF